This record looks at one T cell receptor (beta chain) sequence and its context. Its specificity is unknown. CDR1 and CDR2 from the germline V gene are MNHEY and SVGAGI. Trimming cost V 0 bases and J 2 bases, with 10 bases left between them. CDR3 length: 15 amino acids. TCRdb keeps only in-frame clones here, not all; method: immunoSEQ multiplex PCR. This sample has 100,000 or so clones, with 88% found just once. The data originate from a study of OX40 agonist ivuxolimab in advanced cancers. Study details: Enrolled patients in dose escalation had cancers that were hepatocellular carcinoma, melanoma, renal cell or head and neck cancer. Age averaged 60 years (range roughly 23 to 90), and 70% to 85% were male. Enrollees could have had prior anti-PD-1, anti-PD-L1 or anti-CTLA-4 therapy, which 40% to 45% had received. Points from the study as a whole: The authors also found low normalized T-cell clonal expansion in some nonresponders.

The chain joins TRBV6-5 to TRBJ1-2, with unresolved D. Sample: CD4+ or CD8+ T cells sorted from blood, taken in a trial of the OX40 agonist ivuxolimab. The TCR originated in an adult with an advanced solid tumor such as melanoma, head and neck, liver or kidney cancer. CDR3 DNA: TGTGCCAGCAGTTACTCACCCGGTTACAACTATGGCTACACCTTC. It translates to CASSYSPGYNYGYTF.